Below, one T cell receptor (beta chain) is given with its context. Its specificity is unknown. Profiling relied on immunoSEQ multiplex PCR, and the TCRdb table lists in-frame clones only, not all of them. The sample contains a few million clones, over 90% of which appear only once. The sample belongs to a study of shared clonotypes between healthy human individuals. In germline, CDR1 is SGHRS, CDR2 YFSETQ. V was shortened by 1 base and J by 1 base, with 13 bases between the two germline ends. The CDR3 is 16 residues long. General study results and limits: Among the subsets, naive ones generally showed larger estimated richness than memory ones.

The sequence was collected from a man between 18 and 35 years old in good health. Some clones in this sample may be carry-over from other donors' samples. The rearrangement uses TRBV5-1 and TRBJ2-3; maybe TRBD2 (6 bases). Sequencing used naive CD4+ T cells from PBMCs. Subset meaning: CD45RA+ positively selected. CDR3 protein: CASSLKRASGTDTQYF. In nucleotides, the CDR3 is TGCGCCAGCAGCTTGAAACGGGCTAGCGGCACAGATACGCAGTATTTT.